Below are 9 T cell receptor beta chains sequenced from a single sample in a study of T-cell reconstitution after alpha-beta-depleted transplantation in children. Molecular barcoding with unique molecular identifiers was used for the TCRbeta library. TCRdb called the PCR reads again in MiXCR, with one record for every CDR3 protein. The sample lists hundreds of thousands of distinct CDR3 sequences; under 30% were seen once. The material sequenced was PBMCs, mostly from graft donor cells, taken 360 days after TCRalphabeta/CD19-depleted stem cell transplant. The receptors shown here come from a boy younger than two who had a stem cell transplant for acute myeloid leukemia, so the T cells may come from the graft donor.

Turning to this clonotype: A read error may explain this, as a much larger clone is one base away. The V call is TRBV6-5, the J call TRBJ2-7; TRBD1 might be the D (5 bases). Deletions cut 2 bases from V and 2 bases from J, with 7 bases between. CDR1 MNHEY and CDR2 SVGAGI come from the germline V gene. There are 13 residues in the CDR3. The CDR3, as DNA: TGTGCCAGCAGTTACGGGGCAGCCTACGAGCAGTACTTC. Its translation is CASSYGAAYEQYF.

The gene calls are TRBV21-1 and TRBJ2-7; the table's D call, TRBD2, has no DNA check behind it. TRBV21-1 is assigned pseudogene status. The CDR3 consists of 16 residues. The CDR3: CASSKEGSGGPYEQYF. The CDR3 nucleotides are TGTGCCAGCAGCAAAGAGGGTAGCGGGGGCCCCTACGAGCAGTACTTC.

The rearrangement links TRBV11-1 to TRBJ2-7, with 10 bases fitting TRBD2. The CDR3 extends over 17 amino acids. Per the germline V gene, CDR1 is SGHAT and CDR2 is FQDESV (reference sequence). Unmatched junction bases numbered 12, after V lost 5 bases and J lost 2 bases. DNA of the CDR3: TGTGCCAGCAGCCGAACCTTTAGCGGGGGGACCACCTACGAGCAGTACTTC. Translation gives CASSRTFSGGTTYEQYF.

This clonotype was recorded many times. The rearrangement joins TRBV20-1 to TRBJ2-7; D is unclear. V shed 3 bases and J shed 2 bases, with 11 bases lying between them. CDR1 and CDR2 from the germline V gene are DFQATT and SNEGSKA (reference sequence). This CDR3 has 13 residues. Written as DNA, the CDR3 is TGCAGTGCTAGCGGTGGAAACCCCTACGAGCAGTACGTC. Translated: CSASGGNPYEQYV.

Many counts were recorded for this clonotype. V gene TRBV12-3 or TRBV12-4 combines with J gene TRBJ1-1; 9 bases line up with TRBD1. CDR3 size: 18 residues. Losses at the gene ends were 5 bases for V and 0 bases for J; bases not matched to a gene: 13. The CDR3 loop reads CASSPRRGQGRLNTEAFF. CDR3 DNA: TGTGCCAGCAGTCCACGTCGGGGACAGGGACGCCTGAACACTGAAGCTTTCTTT.

This clonotype was counted many times. The V gene is TRBV20-1, the J gene TRBJ2-3, with D possibly TRBD1 on 6 matching bases. Trimming shortened V by 0 bases and J by 10 bases, and 20 bases separated the two germline ends. In germline, CDR1 is DFQATT, CDR2 SNEGSKA (reference sequence). This CDR3 region has 15 residues. The CDR3 region is CSARDARTVADAQYF. DNA for the CDR3: TGCAGTGCTAGAGACGCGCGGACAGTCGCCGATGCGCAGTATTTT.

V and J are TRBV7-9 and TRBJ2-1; TRBD2 agrees at 10 bases. CDR1 and CDR2 from the germline V gene are SEHNR and FQNEAQ (reference sequence). V shed 7 bases and J 6 bases; nucleotides not matched to a gene: 9. This CDR3 spans 15 amino acids. The DNA for the CDR3 is TGTGCCAGCAAGGGCCTAGCGGGGGCCTTCAATGAGCAGTTCTTC. It encodes CASKGLAGAFNEQFF.

This clonotype showed up just a few times. The chain links TRBV25-1 to TRBJ1-2, with 8 bases matching TRBD1. CDR3 length equals 13 residues. J gave up 3 bases and V 6 bases, and 3 bases lay outside the gene matches. Germline CDR1 and CDR2: MGHDK and SYGVNS. DNA for the CDR3: TGTGCCAGCAGCGAACAGGGGGACTATGGCTACACCTTC. This gives the protein CASSEQGDYGYTF.

This clonotype was recorded at least ten times. The rearrangement joins TRBV20-1 to TRBJ2-5; D not resolved. The germline gives CDR1 DFQATT, CDR2 SNEGSKA (reference sequence). Trimming cost V 5 bases and J 2 bases, with 9 bases left between them. The CDR3 length is 12 residues. CDR3 bases: TGCAGTGCTTCACCGATGCAAGAGACCCAGTACTTC. Translated: CSASPMQETQYF.